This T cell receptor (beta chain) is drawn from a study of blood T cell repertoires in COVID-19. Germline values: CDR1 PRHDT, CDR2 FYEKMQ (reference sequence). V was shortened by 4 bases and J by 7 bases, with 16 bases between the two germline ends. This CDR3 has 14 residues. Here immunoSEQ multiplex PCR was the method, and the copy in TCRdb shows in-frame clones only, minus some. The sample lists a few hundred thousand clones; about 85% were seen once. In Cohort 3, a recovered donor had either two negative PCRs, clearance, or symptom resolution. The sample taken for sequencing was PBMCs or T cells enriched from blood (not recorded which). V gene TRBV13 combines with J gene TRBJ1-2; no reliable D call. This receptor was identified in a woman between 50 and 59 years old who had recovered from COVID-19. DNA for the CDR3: TGTGCCAGCAGCTCGACTCTAAGAGGATTTGGCTACACCTTC. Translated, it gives CASSSTLRGFGYTF.